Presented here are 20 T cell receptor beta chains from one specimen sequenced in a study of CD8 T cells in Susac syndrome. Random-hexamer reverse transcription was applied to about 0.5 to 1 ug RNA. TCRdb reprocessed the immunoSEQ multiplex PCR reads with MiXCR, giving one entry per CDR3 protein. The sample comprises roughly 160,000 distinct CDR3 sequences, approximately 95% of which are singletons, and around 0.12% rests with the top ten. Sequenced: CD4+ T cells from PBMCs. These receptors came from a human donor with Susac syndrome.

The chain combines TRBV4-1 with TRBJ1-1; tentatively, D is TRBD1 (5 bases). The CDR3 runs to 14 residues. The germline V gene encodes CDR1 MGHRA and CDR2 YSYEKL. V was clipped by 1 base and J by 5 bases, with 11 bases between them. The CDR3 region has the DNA TGCGCCAGCAGCCAAGGGGGGGTGTATACTGAAGCTTTCTTT. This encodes CASSQGGVYTEAFF.

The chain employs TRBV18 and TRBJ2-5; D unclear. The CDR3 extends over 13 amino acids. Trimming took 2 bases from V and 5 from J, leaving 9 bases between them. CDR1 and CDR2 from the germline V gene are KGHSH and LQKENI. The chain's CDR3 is CASSPIVRETQYF. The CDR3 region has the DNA TGTGCCAGCTCACCAATCGTCAGGGAGACCCAGTACTTC.

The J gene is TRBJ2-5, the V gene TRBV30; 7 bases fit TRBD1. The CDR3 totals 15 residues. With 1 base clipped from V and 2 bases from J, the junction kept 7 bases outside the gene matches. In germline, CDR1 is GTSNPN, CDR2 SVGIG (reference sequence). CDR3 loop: CAWSAMGQIQETQYF. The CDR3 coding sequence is TGTGCCTGGAGTGCAATGGGACAGATACAAGAGACCCAGTACTTC. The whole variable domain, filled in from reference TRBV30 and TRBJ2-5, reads SQTIHQWPATLVQPVGSPLSLECTVEGTSNPNLYWYRQAAGRGLQLLFYSVGIGQISSEVPQNLSASRPQDRQFILSSKKLLLSDSGFYLCAWSAMGQIQETQYFGPGTRLLVL.

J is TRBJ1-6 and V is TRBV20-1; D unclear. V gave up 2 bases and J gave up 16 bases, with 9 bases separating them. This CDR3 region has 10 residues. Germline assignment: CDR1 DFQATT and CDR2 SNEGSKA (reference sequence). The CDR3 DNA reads TGCAGTGCTAGAACCCTAGGTCTCCACTTT. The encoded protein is CSARTLGLHF.

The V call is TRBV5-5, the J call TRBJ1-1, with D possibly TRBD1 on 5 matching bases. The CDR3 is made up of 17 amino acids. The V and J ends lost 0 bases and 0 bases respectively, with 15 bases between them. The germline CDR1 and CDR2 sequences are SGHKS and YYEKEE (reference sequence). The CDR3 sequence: CASSLGTGRAMNTEAFF. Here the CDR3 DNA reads TGTGCCAGCAGCTTGGGAACTGGCAGGGCGATGAACACTGAAGCTTTCTTT.

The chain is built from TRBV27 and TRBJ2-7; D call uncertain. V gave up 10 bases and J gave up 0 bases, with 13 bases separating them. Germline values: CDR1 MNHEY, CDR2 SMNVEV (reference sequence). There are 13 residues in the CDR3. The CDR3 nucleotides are TGTGCCACCAGACTCTCCAGCTCCTACGAGCAGTACTTC. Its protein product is CATRLSSSYEQYF.

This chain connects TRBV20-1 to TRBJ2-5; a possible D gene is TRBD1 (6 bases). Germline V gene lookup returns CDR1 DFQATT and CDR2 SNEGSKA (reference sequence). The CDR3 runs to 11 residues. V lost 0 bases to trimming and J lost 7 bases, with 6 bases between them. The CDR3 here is CSAREQGTQYF. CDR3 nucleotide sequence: TGCAGTGCTAGAGAACAGGGGACCCAGTACTTC.

The CDR3 coding sequence is TGCAGCGTTGTATGGACAGGGGGTGCCAATAACAATCAGCCCCAGCATTTT. Its protein is CSVVWTGGANNNQPQHF. The chain couples TRBV29-1 to TRBJ1-5; 10 nucleotides match TRBD1. V gave up 4 bases and J gave up 3 bases; unmatched junction bases: 12. Germline assignment: CDR1 SQVTM and CDR2 ANQGSEA. The CDR3 is made up of 17 amino acids.

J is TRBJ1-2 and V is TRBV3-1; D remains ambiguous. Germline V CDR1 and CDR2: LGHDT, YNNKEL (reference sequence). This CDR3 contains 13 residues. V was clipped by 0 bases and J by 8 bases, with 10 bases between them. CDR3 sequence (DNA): TGTGCCAGCAGCCAAGAGGGGAGGGTGGGCTACACCTTC. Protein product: CASSQEGRVGYTF. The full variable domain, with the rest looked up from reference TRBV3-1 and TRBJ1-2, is DTAVSQTPKYLVTQMGNDKSIKCEQNLGHDTMYWYKQDSKKFLKIMFSYNNKELIINETVPNRFSPKSPDKAHLNLHINSLELGDSAVYFCASSQEGRVGYTFGSGTRLTVV.

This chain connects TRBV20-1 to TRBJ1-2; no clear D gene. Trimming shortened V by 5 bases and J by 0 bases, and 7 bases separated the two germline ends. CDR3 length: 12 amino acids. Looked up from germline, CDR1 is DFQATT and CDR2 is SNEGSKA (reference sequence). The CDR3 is CSASRTNYGYTF. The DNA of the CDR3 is TGCAGTGCTTCTCGGACTAACTATGGCTACACCTTC.

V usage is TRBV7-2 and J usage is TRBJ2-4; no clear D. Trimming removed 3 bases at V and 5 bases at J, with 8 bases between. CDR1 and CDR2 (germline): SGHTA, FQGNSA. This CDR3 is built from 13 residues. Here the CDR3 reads CASSFDQENIQYF. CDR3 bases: TGTGCCAGCAGCTTCGACCAAGAAAACATTCAGTACTTC.

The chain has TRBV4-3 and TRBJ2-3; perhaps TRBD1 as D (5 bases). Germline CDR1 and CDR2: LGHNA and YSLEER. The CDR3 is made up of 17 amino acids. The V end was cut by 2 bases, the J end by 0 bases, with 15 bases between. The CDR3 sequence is CASSQSRQLLSTDTQYF. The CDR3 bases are TGCGCCAGCAGCCAATCCAGACAGCTACTAAGCACAGATACGCAGTATTTT.

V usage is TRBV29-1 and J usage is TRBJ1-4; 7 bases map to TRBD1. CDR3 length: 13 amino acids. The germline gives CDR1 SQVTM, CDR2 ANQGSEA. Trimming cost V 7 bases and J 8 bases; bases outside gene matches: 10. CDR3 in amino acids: CSAITGVGEKLFF. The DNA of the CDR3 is TGCAGCGCCATAACAGGGGTCGGCGAAAAACTGTTTTTT.

CDR3 sequence reads: CASSSGRRETQYF. Written as DNA, the CDR3 is TGTGCCAGTAGTTCGGGCAGACGGGAGACCCAGTACTTC. The genes are TRBV19 and TRBJ2-5; D is undetermined. CDR3 length: 13 residues. CDR1 and CDR2 from the germline V gene are LNHDA and SQIVND (reference sequence). Trimming took 5 bases from V and 5 from J, leaving 12 bases between them.

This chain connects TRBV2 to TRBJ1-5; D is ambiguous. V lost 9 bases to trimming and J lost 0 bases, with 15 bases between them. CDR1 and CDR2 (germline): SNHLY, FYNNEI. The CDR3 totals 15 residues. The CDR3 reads CASSTLRGSNQPQHF. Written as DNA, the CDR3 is TGTGCCAGTAGTACCCTGCGGGGTAGCAATCAGCCCCAGCATTTT.

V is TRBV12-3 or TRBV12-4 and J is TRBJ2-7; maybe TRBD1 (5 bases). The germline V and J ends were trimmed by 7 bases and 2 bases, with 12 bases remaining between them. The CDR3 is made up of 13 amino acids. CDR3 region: CASTLQDTYEQYF. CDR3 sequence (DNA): TGTGCCAGCACCCTCCAGGACACCTACGAGCAGTACTTC.

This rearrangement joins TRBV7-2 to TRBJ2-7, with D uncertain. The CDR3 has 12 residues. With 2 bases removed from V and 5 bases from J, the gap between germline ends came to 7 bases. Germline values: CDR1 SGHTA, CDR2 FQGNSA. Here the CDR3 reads CASSLLYNEQYF. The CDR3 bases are TGTGCCAGCAGCTTACTTTACAACGAGCAGTACTTC.

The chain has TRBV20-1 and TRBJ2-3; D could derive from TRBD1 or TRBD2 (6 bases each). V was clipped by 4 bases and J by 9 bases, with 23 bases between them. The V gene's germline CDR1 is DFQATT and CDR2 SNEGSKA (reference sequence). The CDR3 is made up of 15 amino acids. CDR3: CSATAGGGTRGTQYF. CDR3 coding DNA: TGCAGTGCTACGGCTGGGGGCGGGACAAGGGGAACGCAGTATTTT.

CDR3 sequence (DNA): TGCAGTGCTAGAGACCAGGGTGTCACTGAAGCTTTCTTT. It encodes CSARDQGVTEAFF. The V and J genes are TRBV20-1 and TRBJ1-1, with D possibly being TRBD1 (5 bases). Germline V gene data show CDR1 as DFQATT and CDR2 as SNEGSKA (reference sequence). Trimming took 0 bases from V and 4 from J, leaving 9 bases between them. The CDR3 extends over 13 amino acids.

In DNA form, the CDR3 reads TGTGCCAGCAGTTACTACTCCAGGAACCAAGAGACCCAGTACTTC. Its translation: CASSYYSRNQETQYF. The chain recombines TRBV6-5 with TRBJ2-5; D is undetermined. CDR1 is MNHEY, CDR2 SVGAGI, per germline. This CDR3 is 15 amino acids long. V was cut by 1 base and J by 0 bases, with 9 bases left in between.